This T cell receptor (beta chain) was found in a study of neoadjuvant anti-PD-1 for oral cavity cancer. The wider study: Before surgery, most patients got three to four biweekly 3 mg/kg nivolumab doses. Study outcomes and limitations: PBMC Gini-index clonality exceeded responders' in non-responders post-nivolumab.

As to time point: after neoadjuvant nivolumab, at surgical resection. This CDR3 comprises 14 residues. V was pared by 2 bases and J by 5 bases, with 11 bases between. Germline CDR1 reads SGDLS; CDR2 reads YYNGEE. Sequencing used immunoSEQ multiplex PCR; TCRdb keeps in-frame clones, though not all of them. Of around 67,000 clones in the sample, 86% were seen once. Regarding this clone: The target antigen is unknown.

This clonotype was sampled from a person between 35 and 79 years old with oral cavity squamous cell carcinoma. The input for sequencing was PBMCs, taken after nivolumab (anti-PD-1) treatment. The V gene is TRBV9, the J gene TRBJ2-1; D possibly corresponds to TRBD2 (6 bases). The CDR3 sequence is CASSVGLTNNEQFF. In DNA, the CDR3 is TGTGCCAGCAGCGTTGGACTAACCAACAATGAGCAGTTCTTC.